Following are 18 T cell receptor beta chains from one sample sequenced in a study of blood T cell repertoires in COVID-19. Assay: immunoSEQ multiplex PCR; the TCRdb copy retains only in-frame clones and omits some. Among under 350,000 clones listed, about 89% were seen once. The sequenced sample was PBMCs or T cells enriched from blood (not recorded which). These receptors all stem from a woman between 35 and 50 years old who had recovered from COVID-19.

The CDR3 sequence: CASSMSGGTYGYTF. In DNA, the CDR3 is TGTGCCAGTAGTATGTCAGGGGGAACTTATGGCTACACCTTC. The V and J genes are TRBV19 and TRBJ1-2; 7 positions match TRBD1. Trimming took 3 bases from V and 5 from J; bases not matched to a gene: 6. The CDR3 is 14 residues long. CDR1 is LNHDA, CDR2 SQIVND, per germline (reference sequence). The full variable domain, in which reference TRBV19 and TRBJ1-2 provide the parts outside the CDR3, is DGGITQSPKYLFRKEGQNVTLSCEQNLNHDAMYWYRQDPGQGLRLIYYSQIVNDFQKGDIAEGYSVSREKKESFPLTVTSAQKNPTAFYLCASSMSGGTYGYTFGSGTRLTVV.

The rearrangement joins TRBV29-1 to TRBJ1-1; D perhaps matches TRBD1 (5 bases). The germline V gene encodes CDR1 SQVTM and CDR2 ANQGSEA. The V and J ends lost 6 bases and 6 bases respectively, with 20 bases between them. This CDR3 spans 14 amino acids. CDR3: CSVGITTGSPEAFF. DNA of the CDR3: TGCAGCGTCGGTATTACTACAGGTAGTCCTGAAGCTTTCTTT. Full variable domain (remainder filled in from reference TRBV29-1 and TRBJ1-1): SAVISQKPSRDICQRGTSLTIQCQVDSQVTMMFWYRQQPGQSLTLIATANQGSEATYESGFVIDKFPISRPNLTFSTLTVSNMSPEDSSIYLCSVGITTGSPEAFFGQGTRLTVV.

The chain couples TRBV9 to TRBJ2-1, with TRBD2 matching over 10 bases. The length of the CDR3 is 17 residues. Unmatched junction bases numbered 13, after V lost 4 bases and J lost 6 bases. In germline, CDR1 is SGDLS, CDR2 YYNGEE. CDR3: CASSPRGPAGGGNEQFF. CDR3 nucleotides: TGTGCCAGCAGCCCCCGCGGCCCAGCGGGGGGGGGCAATGAGCAGTTCTTC.

This rearrangement joins TRBV2 to TRBJ1-5; a weak D match, TRBD1 (5 bases). This CDR3 is 15 amino acids long. In germline, CDR1 is SNHLY, CDR2 FYNNEI. With 6 bases removed from V and 7 bases from J, the gap between germline ends came to 19 bases. DNA of the CDR3: TGTGCCAGCAGCCCGACAGTCACCGCAGGCCAGCCCCAGCATTTT. Protein sequence: CASSPTVTAGQPQHF.

The chain carries TRBV5-3 and TRBJ1-3; possibly TRBD1 for D (5 bases). TRBV5-3 is known as an ORF, though its function is uncertain. V shed 1 base and J shed 3 bases, with 14 bases lying between them. The CDR3 is 16 amino acids. For the CDR3, the DNA is TGTGCCAGAAGCTTGCAGGGAATGGAATTTGGAAACACCATATATTTT. This encodes CARSLQGMEFGNTIYF.

The rearrangement joins TRBV5-1 to TRBJ2-7, with D possibly matching TRBD1 (5 bases). This CDR3 has 14 residues. Germline CDR1 SGHRS, CDR2 YFSETQ. Trimming left V 2 bases short and J 3 bases short, with 12 bases between. The CDR3 DNA sequence: TGCGCCAGCAGCTTTGGTACAGGATACTACGAGCAGTACTTC. Residues: CASSFGTGYYEQYF.

V and J are TRBV19 and TRBJ1-2; TRBD1 agrees at 7 bases. This CDR3 region has 15 residues. The ends lost 4 bases at V and 4 bases at J; junction bases unmatched: 9. The germline V gene encodes CDR1 LNHDA and CDR2 SQIVND (reference sequence). CDR3 amino acids: CASSTATGPPYGYTF. The CDR3 DNA sequence: TGTGCCAGTAGTACCGCGACAGGGCCGCCCTATGGCTACACCTTC.

This chain uses TRBV3-1 (or the pseudogene TRBV3-2) with TRBJ1-4; D may be TRBD1 (5 bases). CDR1 is LGHDT and CDR2 is YNNKEL in the germline V gene (reference sequence). CDR3 length: 13 amino acids. Trimming removed 4 bases from V and 8 bases from J, with 11 bases in between. This chain's CDR3 is CASSRLGGEKLFF. The CDR3 DNA sequence: TGTGCCAGCAGCCGCTTGGGGGGGGAAAAACTGTTTTTT.

The CDR3 DNA sequence: TGTGCCAGCAGCCGCAAAGATCTACCAAACTATGGCTACACCTTC. It yields the protein CASSRKDLPNYGYTF. This sequence joins TRBV4-2 and TRBJ1-2; no clear D gene. The V gene lost 4 bases and the J gene lost 2 bases, with 14 bases spanning the gap. Germline assignment: CDR1 LGHNA and CDR2 YNFKEQ. This CDR3 contains 15 residues.

The CDR3 protein is CASSYKTGRAYGYTF. CDR3 coding DNA: TGTGCCAGCAGCTATAAAACGGGCAGGGCCTATGGCTACACCTTC. The chain uses TRBV14 and TRBJ1-2, with a tentative D call TRBD1 (5 bases). This CDR3 region has 15 residues. Trimming removed 5 bases from V and 4 bases from J, with 17 bases in between. CDR1 and CDR2 from the germline V gene are SGHDN and FVKESK.

J is TRBJ1-3 and V is TRBV30; D call uncertain. The CDR3 length is 13 residues. Per the germline V gene, CDR1 is GTSNPN and CDR2 is SVGIG (reference sequence). V was pared by 4 bases and J by 0 bases, with 7 bases between. CDR3 coding DNA: TGTGCCTGGACAGCGATCTCTGGAAACACCATATATTTT. The encoded protein is CAWTAISGNTIYF.

The rearrangement links TRBV11-2 to TRBJ2-1, with 10 bases lining up with TRBD2. J gave up 2 bases and V 3 bases, and 7 bases lay outside the gene matches. The V gene's germline CDR1 is SGHAT and CDR2 FQNNGV. CDR3 length equals 17 residues. The CDR3 region has the DNA TGTGCCAGCAGCTTGCAGCTAGCGGGGGCGCCCTACAATGAGCAGTTCTTC. This translates into CASSLQLAGAPYNEQFF.

This sequence joins TRBV6-6 and TRBJ1-5, with D possibly being TRBD1 (6 bases). The length of the CDR3 is 15 residues. Germline V gives CDR1 MNHNY, CDR2 SVGAGI (reference sequence). The ends were cut back, 2 bases at V and 4 bases at J, with 12 bases in the middle. CDR3 in DNA: TGTGCCAGCAGTTACGACGACAGGACAAATCAGCCCCAGCATTTT. Protein sequence: CASSYDDRTNQPQHF.

This sequence joins TRBV6-1 and TRBJ2-2; D ambiguous. Germline-derived CDR1 and CDR2 are MNHNS and SASEGT. V lost 2 bases and J 5 bases, leaving 9 bases between the germline ends. The CDR3 sequence is 14 residues long. This chain's CDR3 is CASSEWAATGELFF. The DNA of the CDR3 is TGTGCCAGCAGTGAATGGGCTGCTACCGGGGAGCTGTTTTTT.

The chain employs TRBV15 and TRBJ1-1; TRBD1 matches at 8 bases. Germline V CDR1 and CDR2: LNHNV, YYDKDF (reference sequence). The CDR3 is made up of 17 amino acids. The junction had 13 bases not matched to a gene; V was cut back by 1 base and J by 6 bases. The CDR3 loop reads CATSRARDRTFLAEAFF. DNA for the CDR3: TGTGCCACCAGCAGAGCGCGGGACAGGACCTTCCTCGCTGAAGCTTTCTTT.

The chain is built from TRBV19 and TRBJ2-1, with D possibly TRBD2 on 6 matching bases. Looked up from germline, CDR1 is LNHDA and CDR2 is SQIVND (reference sequence). Trimming shortened V by 5 bases and J by 6 bases, and 8 bases separated the two germline ends. The CDR3 runs to 12 residues. The CDR3 sequence is CASSLGGNEQFF. DNA for the CDR3: TGTGCCAGTAGTTTGGGGGGCAATGAGCAGTTCTTC.

The CDR3 nucleotides are TGTGCCAGCAGCTTATCAACTGATGGCTACACCTTC. Its protein is CASSLSTDGYTF. The chain links TRBV11-1 to TRBJ1-2; no firm D call. Germline V CDR1 and CDR2: SGHAT, FQDESV (reference sequence). The CDR3 totals 12 residues. Trimming took 2 bases from V and 6 from J, leaving 7 bases between them.

The chain joins TRBV5-4 to TRBJ2-1, with 9 positions matching TRBD1. Trimming removed 4 bases from V and 8 bases from J; junction bases left unmatched: 10. Germline CDR1 and CDR2: SGHNT and YYREEE (reference sequence). The CDR3 length is 15 residues. CDR3 coding DNA: TGTGCCAGCAGCCCCGAACAGGGGGCGGGCTATGAGCAGTTCTTC. Residues: CASSPEQGAGYEQFF.